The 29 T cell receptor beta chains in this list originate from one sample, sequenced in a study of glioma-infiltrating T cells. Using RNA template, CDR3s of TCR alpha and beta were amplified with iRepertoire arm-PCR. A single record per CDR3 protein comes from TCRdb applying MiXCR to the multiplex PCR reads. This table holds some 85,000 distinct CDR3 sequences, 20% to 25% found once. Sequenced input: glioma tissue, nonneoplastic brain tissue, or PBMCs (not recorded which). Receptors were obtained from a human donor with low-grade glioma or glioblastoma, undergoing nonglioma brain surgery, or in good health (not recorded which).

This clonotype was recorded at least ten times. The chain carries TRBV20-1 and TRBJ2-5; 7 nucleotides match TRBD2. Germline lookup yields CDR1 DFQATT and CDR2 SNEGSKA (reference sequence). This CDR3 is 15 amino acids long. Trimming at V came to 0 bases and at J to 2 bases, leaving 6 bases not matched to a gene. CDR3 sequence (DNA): TGCAGTGCTAGAGATGGCGGGGGTTCTCAAGAGACCCAGTACTTC. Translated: CSARDGGGSQETQYF.

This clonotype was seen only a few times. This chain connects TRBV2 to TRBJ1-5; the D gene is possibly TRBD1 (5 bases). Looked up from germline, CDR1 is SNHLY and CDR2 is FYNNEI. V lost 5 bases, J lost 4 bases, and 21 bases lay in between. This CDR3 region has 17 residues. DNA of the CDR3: TGTGCCAGCAGTAAAGAGCAGGTGTTGGGGGGAAATCAGCCCCAGCATTTT. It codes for CASSKEQVLGGNQPQHF.

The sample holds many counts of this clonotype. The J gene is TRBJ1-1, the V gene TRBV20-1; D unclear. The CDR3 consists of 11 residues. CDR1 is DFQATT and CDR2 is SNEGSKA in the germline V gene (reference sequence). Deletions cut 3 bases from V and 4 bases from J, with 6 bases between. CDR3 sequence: CSARRRTEAFF. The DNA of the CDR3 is TGCAGTGCTAGGCGACGCACTGAAGCTTTCTTT.

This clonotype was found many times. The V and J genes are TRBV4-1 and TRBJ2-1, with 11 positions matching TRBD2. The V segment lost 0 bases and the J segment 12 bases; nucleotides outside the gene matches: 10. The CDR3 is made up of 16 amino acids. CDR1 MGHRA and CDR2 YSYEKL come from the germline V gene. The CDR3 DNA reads TGCGCCAGCAGCCAAGAGTCACTAGCGGGAGTTGTTGCGCAGTTCTTC. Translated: CASSQESLAGVVAQFF.

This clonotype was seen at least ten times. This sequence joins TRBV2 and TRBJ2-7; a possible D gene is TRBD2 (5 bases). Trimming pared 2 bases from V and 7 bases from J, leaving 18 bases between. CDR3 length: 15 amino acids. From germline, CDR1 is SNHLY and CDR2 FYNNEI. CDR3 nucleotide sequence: TGTGCCAGCAGTGAACGGTCGGGCCCCTCGGGGGAGCAGTACTTC. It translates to CASSERSGPSGEQYF.

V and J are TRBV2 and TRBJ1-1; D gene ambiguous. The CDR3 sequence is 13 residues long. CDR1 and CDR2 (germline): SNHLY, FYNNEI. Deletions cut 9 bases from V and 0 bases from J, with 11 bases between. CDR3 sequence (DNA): TGTGCCAGTGCGGGCCGGTTGAACACTGAAGCTTTCTTT. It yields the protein CASAGRLNTEAFF.

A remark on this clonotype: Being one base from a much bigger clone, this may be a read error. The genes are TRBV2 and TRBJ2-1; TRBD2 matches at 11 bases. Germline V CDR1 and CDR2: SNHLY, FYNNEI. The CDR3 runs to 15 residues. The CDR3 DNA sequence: TGTGTCAGCAGCACCCTAGCGGGGGGAAGCAATGAGCAGTTCTTC. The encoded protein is CVSSTLAGGSNEQFF.

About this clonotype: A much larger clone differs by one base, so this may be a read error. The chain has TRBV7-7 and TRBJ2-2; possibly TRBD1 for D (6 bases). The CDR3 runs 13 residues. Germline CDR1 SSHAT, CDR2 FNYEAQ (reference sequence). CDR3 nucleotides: TGTTCCAGCAGCTTAACAGGGACCGGGGAGCTGTTTTTT. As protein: CSSSLTGTGELFF.

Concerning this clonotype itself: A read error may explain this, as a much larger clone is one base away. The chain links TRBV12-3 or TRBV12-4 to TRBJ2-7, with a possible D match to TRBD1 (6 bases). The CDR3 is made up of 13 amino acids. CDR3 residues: CAGRQGSLLEQYF. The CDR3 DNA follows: TGTGCCGGCAGGCAGGGGAGCCTCCTCGAGCAGTACTTC.

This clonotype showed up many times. CDR3 residues: CASSSGHTGQTYEQYF. The CDR3 DNA sequence: TGTGCCAGCAGTTCTGGACACACCGGTCAAACCTACGAGCAGTACTTC. This chain links TRBV6-1 with TRBJ2-7, with D possibly matching TRBD1 (5 bases). V was trimmed by 5 bases and J by 2 bases, leaving 19 bases between them. CDR1 is MNHNS and CDR2 is SASEGT in the germline V gene. The CDR3 has 16 residues.

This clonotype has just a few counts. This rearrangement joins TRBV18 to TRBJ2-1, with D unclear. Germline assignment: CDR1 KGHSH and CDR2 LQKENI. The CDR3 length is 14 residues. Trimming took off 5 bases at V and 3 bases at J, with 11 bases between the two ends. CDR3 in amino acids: CASSSRTIYNEQFF. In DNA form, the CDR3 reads TGTGCCAGCTCAAGCCGGACGATCTACAATGAGCAGTTCTTC.

This CDR3 is CASSQGRVPGNTIYF. CDR3 sequence (DNA): TGTGCCAGCAGCCAAGGCAGGGTTCCGGGAAACACCATATATTTT. The J gene is TRBJ1-3, the V gene TRBV14; tentative D call: TRBD1 (5 bases). There are 15 residues in the CDR3. The V gene's germline CDR1 is SGHDN and CDR2 FVKESK. The V end was cut by 1 base, the J end by 4 bases, with 11 bases between. Full variable domain (remainder filled in from reference TRBV14 and TRBJ1-3): EAGVTQFPSHSVIEKGQTVTLRCDPISGHDNLYWYRRVMGKEIKFLLHFVKESKQDESGMPNNRFLAERTGGTYSTLKVQPAELEDSGVYFCASSQGRVPGNTIYFGEGSWLTVV.

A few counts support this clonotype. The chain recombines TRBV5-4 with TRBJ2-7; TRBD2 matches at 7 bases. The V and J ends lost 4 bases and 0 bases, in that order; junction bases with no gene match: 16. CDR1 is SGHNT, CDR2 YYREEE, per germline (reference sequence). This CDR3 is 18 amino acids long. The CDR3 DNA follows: TGTGCCAGCAGCACCGAAATATCAACGGGAGGAGTCTCCTACGAGCAGTACTTC. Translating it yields CASSTEISTGGVSYEQYF.

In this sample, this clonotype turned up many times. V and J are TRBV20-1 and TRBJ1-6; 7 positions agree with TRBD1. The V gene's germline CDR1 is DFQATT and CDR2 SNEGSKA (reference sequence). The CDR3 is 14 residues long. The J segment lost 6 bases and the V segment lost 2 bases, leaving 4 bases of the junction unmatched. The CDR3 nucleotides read TGCAGTGCTAGAATCCGGGACAGTAATTCACCCCTCCACTTT. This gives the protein CSARIRDSNSPLHF.

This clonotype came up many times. This CDR3 reads CASSNPRLASSYNEQFF. The CDR3 DNA is TGTGCCAGCAGTAACCCCCGACTAGCGAGCTCCTACAATGAGCAGTTCTTC. The rearrangement uses TRBV27 and TRBJ2-1, with 8 positions matching TRBD2. J was trimmed by 0 bases and V by 5 bases; bases with no gene match: 9. This CDR3 region has 17 residues. The germline V gene encodes CDR1 MNHEY and CDR2 SMNVEV (reference sequence).

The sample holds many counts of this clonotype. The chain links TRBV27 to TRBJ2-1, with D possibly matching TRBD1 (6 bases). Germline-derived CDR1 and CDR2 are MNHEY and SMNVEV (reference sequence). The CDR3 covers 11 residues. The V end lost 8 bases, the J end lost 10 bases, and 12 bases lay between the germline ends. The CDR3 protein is CASGTWREQFF. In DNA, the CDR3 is TGTGCCAGCGGGACATGGAGGGAGCAGTTCTTC.

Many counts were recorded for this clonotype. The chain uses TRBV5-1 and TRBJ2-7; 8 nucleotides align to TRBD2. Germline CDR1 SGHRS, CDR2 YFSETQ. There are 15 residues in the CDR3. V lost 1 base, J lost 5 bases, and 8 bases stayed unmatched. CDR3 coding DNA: TGCGCCAGCAGCTTGACTAGCGGTGGGCCTGACGAGCAGTACTTC. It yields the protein CASSLTSGGPDEQYF. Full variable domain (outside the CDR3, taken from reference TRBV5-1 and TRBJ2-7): KAGVTQTPRYLIKTRGQQVTLSCSPISGHRSVSWYQQTPGQGLQFLFEYFSETQRNKGNFPGRFSGRQFSNSRSEMNVSTLELGDSALYLCASSLTSGGPDEQYFGPGTRLTVT.

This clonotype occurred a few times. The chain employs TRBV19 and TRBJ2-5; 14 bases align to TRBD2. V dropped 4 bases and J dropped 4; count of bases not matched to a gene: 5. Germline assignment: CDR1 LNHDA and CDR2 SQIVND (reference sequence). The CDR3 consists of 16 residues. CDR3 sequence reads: CASSKGLAGVGETQYF. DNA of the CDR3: TGTGCCAGTAGTAAGGGACTAGCGGGAGTCGGAGAGACCCAGTACTTC.

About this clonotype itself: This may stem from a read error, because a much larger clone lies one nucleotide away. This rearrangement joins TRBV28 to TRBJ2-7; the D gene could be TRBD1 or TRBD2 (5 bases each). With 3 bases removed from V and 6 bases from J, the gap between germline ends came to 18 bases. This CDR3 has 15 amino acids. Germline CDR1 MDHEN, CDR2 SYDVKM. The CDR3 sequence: CASSLAGTDVSEQYF. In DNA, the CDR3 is TGTGCCAGCAGTTTGGCAGGGACCGACGTCTCCGAGCAGTACTTC. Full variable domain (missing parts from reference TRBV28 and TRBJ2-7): DVKVTQSSRYLVKRTGEKVFLECVQDMDHENMFWYRQDPGLGLRLIYFSYDVKMKEKGDIPEGYSVSREKKERFSLILESASTNQTSMYLCASSLAGTDVSEQYFGPGTRLTVT.

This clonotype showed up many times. The CDR3: CASSLSSYEQYF. CDR3 DNA: TGTGCCAGCAGCTTATCCTCCTACGAGCAGTACTTC. The chain employs TRBV11-2 and TRBJ2-7; D is undetermined. CDR3 size: 12 residues. The V and J ends lost 2 bases and 0 bases respectively, with 2 bases between them. Looked up from germline, CDR1 is SGHAT and CDR2 is FQNNGV.

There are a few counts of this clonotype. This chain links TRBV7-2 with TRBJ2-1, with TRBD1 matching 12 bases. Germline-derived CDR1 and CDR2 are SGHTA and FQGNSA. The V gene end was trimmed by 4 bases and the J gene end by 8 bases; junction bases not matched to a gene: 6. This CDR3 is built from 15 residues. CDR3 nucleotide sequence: TGTGCCAGCAGCTCTCCGGGACAGGGGGCCTATGAGCAGTTCTTC. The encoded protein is CASSSPGQGAYEQFF.

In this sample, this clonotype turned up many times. CDR3 DNA sequence: TGCAGTGCTAGACACGGGGGGGGCACTGAAGCTTTCTTT. This codes for CSARHGGGTEAFF. The chain has TRBV20-1 and TRBJ1-1, with D possibly matching TRBD1 (5 bases). CDR1 is DFQATT, CDR2 SNEGSKA, per germline (reference sequence). Deletions cut 2 bases from V and 4 bases from J, with 11 bases between. The CDR3 covers 13 residues.

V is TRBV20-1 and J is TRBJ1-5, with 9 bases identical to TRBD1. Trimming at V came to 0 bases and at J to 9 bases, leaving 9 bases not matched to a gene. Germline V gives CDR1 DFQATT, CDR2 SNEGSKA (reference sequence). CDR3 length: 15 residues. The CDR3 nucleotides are TGCAGTGCTAGAGAATGGGACAGGGAATTGCGGCCCCAGCATTTT. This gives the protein CSAREWDRELRPQHF.

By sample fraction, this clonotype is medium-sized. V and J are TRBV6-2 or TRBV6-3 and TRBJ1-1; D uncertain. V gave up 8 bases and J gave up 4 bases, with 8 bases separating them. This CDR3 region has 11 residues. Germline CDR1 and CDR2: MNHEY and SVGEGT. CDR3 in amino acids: CASGMGTEAFF. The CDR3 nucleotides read TGTGCCAGCGGGATGGGCACTGAAGCTTTCTTT.

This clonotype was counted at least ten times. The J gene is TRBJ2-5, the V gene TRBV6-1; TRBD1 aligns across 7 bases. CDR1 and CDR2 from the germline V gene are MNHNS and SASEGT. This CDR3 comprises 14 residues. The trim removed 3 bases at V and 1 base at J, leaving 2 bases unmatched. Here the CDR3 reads CASSEGQTQETQYF. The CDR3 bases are TGTGCCAGCAGTGAGGGACAGACCCAAGAGACCCAGTACTTC.

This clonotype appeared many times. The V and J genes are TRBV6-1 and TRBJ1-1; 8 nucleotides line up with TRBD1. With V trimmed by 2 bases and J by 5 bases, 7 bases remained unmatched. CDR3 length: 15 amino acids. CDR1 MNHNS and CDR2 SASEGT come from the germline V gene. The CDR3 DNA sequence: TGTGCCAGCAGTGAATGGACAGGGATAGGGACTGAAGCTTTCTTT. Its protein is CASSEWTGIGTEAFF.

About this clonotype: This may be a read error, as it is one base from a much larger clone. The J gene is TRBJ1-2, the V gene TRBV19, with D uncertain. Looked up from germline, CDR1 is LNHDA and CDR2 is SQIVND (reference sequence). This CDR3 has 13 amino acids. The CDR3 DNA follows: TGTGCCAGTAGTATCCCGGACTTCTATGGCAACACCTTC. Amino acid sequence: CASSIPDFYGNTF. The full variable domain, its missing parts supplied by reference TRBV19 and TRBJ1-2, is DGGITQSPKYLFRKEGQNVTLSCEQNLNHDAMYWYRQDPGQGLRLIYYSQIVNDFQKGDIAEGYSVSREKKESFPLTVTSAQKNPTAFYLCASSIPDFYGNTFGSGTRLTVV.

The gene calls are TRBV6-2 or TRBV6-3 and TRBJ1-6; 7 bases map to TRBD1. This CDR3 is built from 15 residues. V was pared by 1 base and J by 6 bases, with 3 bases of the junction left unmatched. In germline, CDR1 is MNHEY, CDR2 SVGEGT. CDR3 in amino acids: CASSYLTGPNSPLHF. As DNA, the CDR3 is TGTGCCAGCAGTTACTTGACAGGGCCTAATTCACCCCTCCACTTT.

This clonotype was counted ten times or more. The CDR3 nucleotides read TGTGCCAGCTCACCTCAGGGGTCGAACACTGAAGCTTTCTTT. Amino acid sequence: CASSPQGSNTEAFF. This chain joins TRBV18 and TRBJ1-1; D perhaps matches TRBD1 (6 bases). There are 14 residues in the CDR3. CDR1 KGHSH and CDR2 LQKENI come from the germline V gene. The ends were cut back, 3 bases at V and 1 base at J, with 9 bases in the middle.